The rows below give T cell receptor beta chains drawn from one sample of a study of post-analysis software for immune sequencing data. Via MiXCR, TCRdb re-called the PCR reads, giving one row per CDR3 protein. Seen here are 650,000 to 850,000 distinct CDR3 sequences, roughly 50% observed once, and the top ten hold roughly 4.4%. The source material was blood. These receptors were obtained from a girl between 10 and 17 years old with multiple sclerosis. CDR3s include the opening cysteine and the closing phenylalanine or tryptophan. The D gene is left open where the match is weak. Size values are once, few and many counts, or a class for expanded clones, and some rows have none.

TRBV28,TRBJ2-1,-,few,CASSNLGGTYNEQFF,TGTGCCAGCAGTAATTTAGGGGGGACCTACAATGAGCAGTTCTTC
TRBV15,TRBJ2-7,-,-,CATRADGSCEQYF,TGTGCCACCAGGGCAGACGGAAGCTGCGAGCAGTACTTC
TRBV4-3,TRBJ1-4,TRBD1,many,CASSQDFDRDEKLFF,TGCGCCAGCAGCCAAGACTTCGACAGGGATGAAAAACTGTTTTTT
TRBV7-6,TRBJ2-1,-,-,CASSFLSIRYNEQFF,TGTGCCAGCAGCTTCCTGTCAATCCGATACAATGAGCAGTTCTTC
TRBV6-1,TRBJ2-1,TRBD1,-,CASSKTYSGTGDNEQFF,TGTGCCAGCAGTAAAACCTACTCCGGGACAGGGGACAATGAGCAGTTCTTC
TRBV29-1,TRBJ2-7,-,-,CSVVIGVSYEQYF,TGCAGCGTCGTTATCGGGGTCTCCTACGAGCAGTACTTC
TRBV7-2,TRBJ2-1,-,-,CASSLGYAGRQRNEQFF,TGTGCCAGCAGCTTAGGGTACGCGGGACGCCAACGCAATGAGCAGTTCTTC
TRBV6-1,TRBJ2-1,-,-,CASSDDFLREQFF,TGTGCCAGCAGTGACGACTTCCTTAGAGAGCAGTTCTTC
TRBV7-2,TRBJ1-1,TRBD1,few,CASSLKGQGGTEAFF,TGTGCCAGCAGCTTAAAGGGACAGGGAGGGACTGAAGCTTTCTTT
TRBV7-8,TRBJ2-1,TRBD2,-,CASSSLTSGINNEQFF,TGTGCCAGCAGCTCACTAACTAGCGGGATTAACAATGAGCAGTTCTTC
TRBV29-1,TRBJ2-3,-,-,CSGEVTATDTQYF,TGCAGCGGAGAAGTTACCGCCACAGATACGCAGTATTTT
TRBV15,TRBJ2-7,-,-,CATSVIQGVHEQYF,TGTGCCACCAGCGTAATACAGGGTGTCCACGAGCAGTACTTC
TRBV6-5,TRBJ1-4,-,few,CASSLRETNEKLFF,TGTGCCAGCAGCCTCAGGGAGACTAATGAAAAACTGTTTTTT
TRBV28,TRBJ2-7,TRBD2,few,CASSRLGLAEGYEQYF,TGTGCCAGCAGTCGATTGGGGCTAGCGGAAGGATACGAGCAGTACTTC
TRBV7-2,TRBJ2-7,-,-,CASSFGASVSYEQYF,TGTGCCAGCAGCTTCGGGGCTAGCGTCTCCTACGAGCAGTACTTC
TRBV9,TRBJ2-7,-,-,CASSVAEGTEQYF,TGTGCCAGCAGCGTAGCTGAAGGGACCGAGCAGTACTTC
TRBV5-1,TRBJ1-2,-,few,CASSLSPGTPQTGYTF,TGCGCCAGCAGCTTAAGCCCCGGGACCCCACAAACCGGCTACACCTTC
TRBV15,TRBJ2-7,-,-,CATSRDLETDPAEQYF,TGTGCCACCAGCAGAGATCTAGAGACGGACCCCGCGGAGCAGTACTTC
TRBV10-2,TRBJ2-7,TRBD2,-,CASSESSGSLYEQYF,TGCGCCAGCAGTGAAAGCAGCGGGAGTCTGTACGAGCAGTACTTC
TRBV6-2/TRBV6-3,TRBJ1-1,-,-,CASSAQLANTEAFF,TGTGCCAGCAGCGCCCAGCTTGCGAACACTGAAGCTTTCTTT
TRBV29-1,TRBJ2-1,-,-,CSVELLAGFDNEQFF,TGCAGCGTTGAATTACTAGCAGGCTTTGACAATGAGCAGTTCTTC
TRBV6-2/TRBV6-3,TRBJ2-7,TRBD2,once,CASLRLAGSYEQYF,TGTGCCAGCCTAAGACTAGCGGGGAGCTACGAGCAGTACTTC
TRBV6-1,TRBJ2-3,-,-,CANRNRPTDTQYF,TGTGCCAACAGAAACAGGCCCACAGATACGCAGTATTTT
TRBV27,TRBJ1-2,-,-,CATKDGGRHYGHTF,TGTGCCACCAAAGACGGCGGGCGACACTATGGCCACACCTTC
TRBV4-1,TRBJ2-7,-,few,CASSQDLTQGGSEQYF,TGCGCCAGCAGCCAAGATCTTACACAGGGAGGAAGCGAGCAGTACTTC
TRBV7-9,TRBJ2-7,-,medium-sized,CASSPGIRYEQYF,TGTGCCAGCAGCCCAGGCATCCGTTACGAGCAGTACTTC
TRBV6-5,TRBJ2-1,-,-,CASSQGRGQETQFF,TGTGCCAGCAGTCAGGGGAGAGGTCAAGAGACCCAGTTCTTC
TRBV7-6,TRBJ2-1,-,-,CASSLTGRRNEQFF,TGTGCCAGCAGCCTGACTGGGAGAAGAAATGAGCAGTTCTTC
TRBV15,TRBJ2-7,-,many,CATSKDPHEQYF,TGTGCCACCAGCAAAGACCCCCACGAGCAGTACTTC
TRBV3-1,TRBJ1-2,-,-,CASSQDLRGSYGYTF,TGTGCCAGCAGCCAAGACCTCCGGGGGTCCTATGGCTACACCTTC
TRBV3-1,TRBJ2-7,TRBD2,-,CASRGLAGGFFEQYF,TGTGCCAGCAGAGGACTAGCGGGAGGCTTCTTCGAGCAGTACTTC
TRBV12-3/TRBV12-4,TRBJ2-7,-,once,CASSDPDSSGYEQYF,TGTGCCAGCAGTGACCCCGATTCCTCTGGGTACGAGCAGTACTTC
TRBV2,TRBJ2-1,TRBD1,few,CARGGQAYNEQFF,TGTGCCAGAGGGGGCCAAGCCTACAATGAGCAGTTCTTC
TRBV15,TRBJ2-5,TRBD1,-,CATSRGDSSETQYF,TGTGCCACCAGCAGAGGGGACAGTTCAGAGACCCAGTACTTC
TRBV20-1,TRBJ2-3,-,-,CSARILAFSTDTQYF,TGCAGTGCTAGGATCCTAGCCTTCAGCACAGATACGCAGTATTTT
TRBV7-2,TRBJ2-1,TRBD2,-,CASNQIRTSGYNEQFF,TGTGCCAGCAACCAAATCCGGACTAGCGGTTACAATGAGCAGTTCTTC
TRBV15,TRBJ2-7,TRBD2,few,CATSRDRPGTSGSYEQYF,TGTGCCACCAGCAGAGATCGGCCGGGGACTAGCGGCTCCTACGAGCAGTACTTC